This is a list of T cell receptor beta chains from one sample in a study of beta chain features in type 1 diabetes. Here immunoSEQ multiplex PCR was the method, and the copy in TCRdb shows in-frame clones only, minus some. This table has some 900,000 clones, 15% to 20% appearing once. The material sequenced was naive CD4+ T cells from blood. The source is a woman aged 18-30 years in good health. CDR3s include the opening cysteine and the closing phenylalanine or tryptophan. The D gene is left open where the match is weak. The size of a clone is reported for some rows only, either as once, few or many, or as a class for expanded clones.

size	V	length	D	J	DNA	CDR3
few	TRBV29-1	11	-	TRBJ2-7	TGCAGCGCAGGACAGTCCTACGAGCAGTACTTC	CSAGQSYEQYF
-	TRBV4-2	17	TRBD2	TRBJ2-3	TGTGCCAGCAGCCAAGAGAGTAGCGGGAAATTCGCAGATACGCAGTATTTT	CASSQESSGKFADTQYF
-	TRBV28	15	-	TRBJ2-2	TGTGCCAGCAGTTTTGCGACTAAGGACACCGGGGAGCTGTTTTTT	CASSFATKDTGELFF
few	TRBV19	16	TRBD1	TRBJ2-7	TGTGCCAGTAGTATATCGACAGGGGGTGCCAACTACGAGCAGTACTTC	CASSISTGGANYEQYF
-	TRBV28	10	-	TRBJ1-1	TGTGCCACCATGAAAGATGAAGCTTTCTTT	CATMKDEAFF
-	TRBV7-6	15	-	TRBJ2-1	TGTGCCAGCAGCTTAGAGGCAGGGGAATACAATGAGCAGTTCTTC	CASSLEAGEYNEQFF
few	TRBV7-2	16	-	TRBJ2-6	TGTGCCAGCAGCTCGACGACATTAGGTGGGGCCAACGTCCTGACTTTC	CASSSTTLGGANVLTF
many	TRBV7-9	12	-	TRBJ2-3	TGTGCCAGCAGCTTATTCACAGATACGCAGTATTTT	CASSLFTDTQYF
-	TRBV7-2	17	TRBD2	TRBJ2-1	TGTGCCAGCACCTTAATACCGCCGGGACTAGCAAACAATGAGCAGTTCTTC	CASTLIPPGLANNEQFF
-	TRBV20-1	11	TRBD1	TRBJ2-7	TGCAGTGCTTTAAGGGGGCGCGAGCAGTACTTC	CSALRGREQYF
few	TRBV15	17	-	TRBJ1-1	TGTGCCACCAGCAACCTCCGGGACGCAGAATGGAACACTGAAGCTTTCTTT	CATSNLRDAEWNTEAFF
few	TRBV2	15	-	TRBJ2-7	TGTGCCAGCAGTGTCGTCGGCCTCTCACTTTACGAGCAGTACTTC	CASSVVGLSLYEQYF
few	TRBV5-1	16	-	TRBJ2-5	TGCGCCAGCAGCTTGCGAAGCCTAGGGGACCAAGAGACCCAGTACTTC	CASSLRSLGDQETQYF
-	TRBV7-9	14	-	TRBJ2-7	TGTGCCAGCAGCTTAAAGGGTTCGGGGTACGAGCAGTACTTC	CASSLKGSGYEQYF
-	TRBV11-2	13	-	TRBJ2-5	TGTGCCAGCAGCTTAGCGGTCCAAGAGACCCAGTACTTC	CASSLAVQETQYF
few	TRBV28	16	TRBD2	TRBJ2-3	TGTGCCAGCACCCAGCCGATGAGCGGGAGGACAGATACGCAGTATTTT	CASTQPMSGRTDTQYF
-	TRBV28	15	TRBD2	TRBJ2-1	TGTGCCAGCAGTTTGGCGGTAGCGGGGTACAATGAGCAGTTCTTC	CASSLAVAGYNEQFF
-	TRBV2	15	-	TRBJ2-5	TGTGCCAGCAGTGAAATGGCGGGCCGGAAAGAGACCCAGTACTTC	CASSEMAGRKETQYF
few	TRBV2	13	-	TRBJ2-7	TGTGCCAGCAGTTTTTCCAAATTCTACGAGCAGTACTTC	CASSFSKFYEQYF
few	TRBV6-6	14	-	TRBJ2-1	TGTGCCAGCAGTTACGGGCGCGTCTACAATGAGCAGTTCTTC	CASSYGRVYNEQFF
-	TRBV6-1	16	-	TRBJ2-1	TGTGCCAGCAGGGAACTAAACAGGGCCCCCGGGGGAGCTTGGTTCTTC	CASRELNRAPGGAWFF
-	TRBV28	18	-	TRBJ2-7	TGTGCCAGCAGCACCTTATCCTACAGGGAATTTAGGGCCTACGAGCAGTACTTC	CASSTLSYREFRAYEQYF
-	TRBV2	16	TRBD2	TRBJ2-7	TGTGCCAGCAGTGACCCCCTAAGGACTAGTCCCTACGAGCAGTACTTC	CASSDPLRTSPYEQYF
-	TRBV11-2	12	-	TRBJ1-5	TGTGCCAGCAGTGCCGGCAATCAGCCCCAGCATTTT	CASSAGNQPQHF